Each of the 22 T cell receptor beta chains below was sequenced from the same sample in a study of T cells in Graves' hyperthyroidism and ophthalmopathy. Amplification targeted TCR beta CDR3 regions from RNA transcripts. When the TCR CDR3 underwent first-round RT-PCR, the HTBI primer set was used. In TCRdb, the multiplex PCR reads were re-called with MiXCR into one record per CDR3 protein. The sample holds 300,000 to 400,000 distinct CDR3 sequences, roughly 14% seen once. The sequenced sample was blood. These receptors were collected from an older woman with Graves' hyperthyroidism.

Ten or more counts support this clonotype. This sequence joins TRBV7-9 and TRBJ1-2, with 9 bases aligning to TRBD1. V lost 3 bases, J lost 7 bases, and 9 bases stayed unmatched. The CDR3 spans 15 residues. CDR1 and CDR2 (germline): SEHNR, FQNEAQ (reference sequence). Here the CDR3 DNA reads TGTGCCAGCAGCTTGCACCGGGACAGGGCCGCTGGCTACACCTTC. Its protein is CASSLHRDRAAGYTF.

This clonotype showed up just a few times. The chain recombines TRBV4-1 with TRBJ2-3; a possible D gene is TRBD2 (6 bases). The germline gives CDR1 MGHRA, CDR2 YSYEKL. V lost 0 bases and J lost 2, with 15 bases in between. This CDR3 has 17 residues. CDR3 nucleotides: TGCGCCAGCAGCCAAGAAGGGTCGGGCGGGGACACAGATACGCAGTATTTT. Protein sequence: CASSQEGSGGDTDTQYF.

This clonotype was seen more than once but under ten times. The chain combines TRBV6-2 or TRBV6-3 with TRBJ2-1; D call uncertain. V was pared by 10 bases and J by 3 bases, with 7 bases between. The CDR3 is 11 residues long. Germline V gene data show CDR1 as MNHEY and CDR2 as SVGEGT. The CDR3: CATTDYNEQFF. The DNA of the CDR3 is TGTGCCACCACGGACTACAATGAGCAGTTCTTC.

This clonotype appeared many times. The chain joins TRBV18 to TRBJ2-5; tentative D call: TRBD2 (6 bases). The V and J ends lost 1 base and 0 bases respectively, with 9 bases between them. Germline V gene sequence: CDR1 KGHSH, CDR2 LQKENI. The length of the CDR3 is 15 residues. The CDR3 protein is CASSPQLADQETQYF. CDR3 nucleotide sequence: TGTGCCAGCTCACCACAGTTAGCGGACCAAGAGACCCAGTACTTC.

Ten or more counts support this clonotype. The V and J genes are TRBV7-3 and TRBJ2-1, with D perhaps matching TRBD2 (6 bases). Between the trimmed V and J ends, which lost 10 bases and 8 bases, there was a span of 21 bases. Germline V gives CDR1 SGHTA, CDR2 FQGTGA. The CDR3 length is 14 residues. The CDR3 coding sequence is TGTGCCACCCACCCGGTGGCGGGGCCACATGAGCAGTTCTTC. Its protein product is CATHPVAGPHEQFF.

The chain combines TRBV13 with TRBJ2-3; TRBD2 aligns across 13 bases. Germline V lookup: CDR1 PRHDT, CDR2 FYEKMQ (reference sequence). V was clipped by 5 bases and J by 6 bases; unmatched bases: 2. This CDR3 has 14 amino acids. CDR3 sequence: CASSKGLAGDTQYF. In DNA form, the CDR3 reads TGTGCCAGCAGCAAGGGACTAGCGGGGGATACGCAGTATTTT.

This chain links TRBV6-4 with TRBJ1-5, with D unresolved. This CDR3 comprises 16 residues. V was pared by 1 base and J by 5 bases, with 15 bases between. Germline V gene data show CDR1 as MRHNA and CDR2 as SNTAGT. Here the CDR3 reads CASSDWVGELDQPQHF. CDR3 in DNA: TGTGCCAGCAGTGACTGGGTTGGGGAACTCGATCAGCCCCAGCATTTT.

This clonotype was seen a handful of times. The V and J genes are TRBV18 and TRBJ1-4, with 8 positions matching TRBD1. The CDR3 length is 16 residues. With 7 bases clipped from V and 0 bases from J, the junction kept 7 bases outside the gene matches. Germline CDR1 and CDR2: KGHSH and LQKENI. The CDR3: CASWSGQGTTNEKLFF. As DNA, the CDR3 is TGTGCCAGCTGGTCAGGACAGGGAACAACTAATGAAAAACTGTTTTTT.

The sample holds many counts of this clonotype. The chain employs TRBV5-1 and TRBJ2-1; a weak D match, TRBD1 (5 bases). V lost 0 bases, J lost 14 bases, and 15 bases lay in between. The CDR3 spans 13 residues. Germline loops: CDR1 SGHRS, CDR2 YFSETQ. The CDR3 nucleotides read TGCGCCAGCAGCTTGGAGGCCCAGGGTATGGAGTTCTTC. The encoded protein is CASSLEAQGMEFF.

This rearrangement joins TRBV12-3 or TRBV12-4 to TRBJ1-6, with 7 bases matching TRBD1. The CDR3 contains 14 residues. Trimming at V came to 6 bases and at J to 6 bases, leaving 5 bases not matched to a gene. CDR3 sequence reads: CASRKGQLNSPLHF. The CDR3, as DNA: TGTGCCAGCAGGAAGGGACAGCTTAATTCACCCCTCCACTTT.

This sequence joins TRBV20-1 and TRBJ2-4, with TRBD2 identical over 10 bases. V lost 3 bases and J lost 1; bases outside the gene matches: 9. The V gene's germline CDR1 is DFQATT and CDR2 SNEGSKA (reference sequence). The CDR3 runs to 17 residues. This chain's CDR3 is CSASGLAAREAKNIQYF. The CDR3 region has the DNA TGCAGTGCTAGCGGACTAGCGGCTAGGGAGGCCAAAAACATTCAGTACTTC.

This clonotype rates as medium-sized. This rearrangement joins TRBV11-2 to TRBJ2-7, with D possibly matching TRBD1 (5 bases). Germline values: CDR1 SGHAT, CDR2 FQNNGV. V was trimmed by 0 bases and J by 9 bases, leaving 12 bases between them. The CDR3 totals 13 residues. The CDR3 sequence: CASSLEWGQGQYF. Written as DNA, the CDR3 is TGTGCCAGCAGCTTAGAGTGGGGCCAGGGGCAGTACTTC.

This clonotype was seen only a few times. The V and J genes are TRBV28 and TRBJ1-2; TRBD1 might be the D (6 bases). The CDR3 totals 14 residues. In germline, CDR1 is MDHEN, CDR2 SYDVKM. The V gene lost 7 bases and the J gene lost 6 bases, with 18 bases spanning the gap. The CDR3: CASIHGGGIDGYTF. DNA of the CDR3: TGTGCCAGCATCCATGGCGGGGGCATCGATGGCTACACCTTC.

This clonotype occurred many times. The rearrangement links TRBV7-2 to TRBJ1-2; possibly TRBD1 for D (6 bases). Per the germline V gene, CDR1 is SGHTA and CDR2 is FQGNSA. The V end lost 6 bases, the J end lost 4 bases, and 12 bases lay between the germline ends. The CDR3 contains 13 residues. CDR3 region: CASRGAAVYGYTF. The CDR3 nucleotides read TGTGCCAGCAGGGGGGCGGCGGTCTATGGCTACACCTTC.

This clonotype was seen repeatedly, ten times or more. This chain links TRBV7-8 with TRBJ1-1; D perhaps matches TRBD1 (5 bases). Between the trimmed V and J ends, which lost 3 bases and 1 base, there was a span of 21 bases. Germline V CDR1 and CDR2: SGHVS, FQNEAQ. The CDR3 spans 18 residues. Written as DNA, the CDR3 is TGTGCCAGCAGCTTTGACAGTTCAGGAGTAATCCCGAACACTGAAGCTTTCTTT. Its protein is CASSFDSSGVIPNTEAFF. The whole variable domain, remainder taken from reference TRBV7-8 and TRBJ1-1, is GAGVSQSPRYKVAKRGQDVALRCDPISGHVSLFWYQQALGQGPEFLTYFQNEAQLDKSGLPSDRFFAERPEGSVSTLKIQRTQQEDSAVYLCASSFDSSGVIPNTEAFFGQGTRLTVV.

This clonotype was counted between two and nine times. The chain links TRBV28 to TRBJ2-7, with D possibly being TRBD1 (6 bases). This CDR3 spans 12 amino acids. Germline loops: CDR1 MDHEN, CDR2 SYDVKM. The V end was cut by 7 bases, the J end by 3 bases, with 10 bases between. The CDR3: CASTNRVYEQYF. Here the CDR3 DNA reads TGTGCCAGCACAAACAGGGTCTACGAGCAGTACTTC.

This chain uses TRBV29-1 with TRBJ2-1, with D tentatively TRBD1 or TRBD2 (5 bases each). There are 11 residues in the CDR3. Germline V gene data show CDR1 as SQVTM and CDR2 as ANQGSEA. The V and J ends lost 7 bases and 5 bases respectively, with 9 bases between them. CDR3 sequence: CSAGSHNEQFF. CDR3 coding DNA: TGCAGCGCAGGGAGCCACAATGAGCAGTTCTTC.

This clonotype has a count of ten or more. The rearrangement uses TRBV4-1 and TRBJ2-7; D is ambiguous. The CDR3 contains 13 residues. Looked up from germline, CDR1 is MGHRA and CDR2 is YSYEKL. Trimming pared 0 bases from V and 7 bases from J, leaving 10 bases between. CDR3 protein: CASSQDPQREQYF. CDR3 coding DNA: TGCGCCAGCAGCCAAGATCCCCAGAGGGAGCAGTACTTC.

This chain joins TRBV18 and TRBJ1-3; D ambiguous. Germline V gives CDR1 KGHSH, CDR2 LQKENI. The CDR3 contains 16 residues. Trimming cost V 6 bases and J 2 bases, with 17 bases left between them. Here the CDR3 reads CASSHGRLNPGNTIYF. The CDR3 DNA reads TGTGCCAGCTCCCACGGACGTCTAAACCCTGGAAACACCATATATTTT.

This clonotype occurred many times. V and J are TRBV18 and TRBJ1-5; D is perhaps TRBD1 (6 bases). Germline lookup yields CDR1 KGHSH and CDR2 LQKENI. The CDR3 extends over 15 amino acids. Deletions cut 3 bases from V and 0 bases from J, with 9 bases between. The CDR3 nucleotides read TGTGCCAGCTCACCGCAGGGGTATAGCAATCAGCCCCAGCATTTT. As protein: CASSPQGYSNQPQHF.

Ten or more counts support this clonotype. This chain uses TRBV4-1 with TRBJ1-5, with D possibly being TRBD1 (6 bases). CDR1 and CDR2 (germline): MGHRA, YSYEKL. The CDR3 extends over 15 amino acids. Trimming removed 3 bases at V and 6 bases at J, with 15 bases between. The CDR3 nucleotides are TGCGCCAGCAGCCACACTACAGGGTCGGTTCAGCCCCAGCATTTT. Its translation is CASSHTTGSVQPQHF.

This clonotype was counted between two and nine times. The chain has TRBV19 and TRBJ1-4; D ambiguous. The CDR3 is 14 amino acids. Germline V gene lookup returns CDR1 LNHDA and CDR2 SQIVND (reference sequence). Trimming pared 7 bases from V and 6 bases from J, leaving 15 bases between. CDR3 coding DNA: TGTGCCAGTACCGACACGGGGAGTCATGAAAAACTGTTTTTT. It specifies CASTDTGSHEKLFF.